This T cell receptor (beta chain) comes out of a study of T cell changes during pregnancy in multiple sclerosis. The CDR3 consists of 15 residues. CDR1 SEHNR and CDR2 FQNEAQ come from the germline V gene (reference sequence). V was cut by 2 bases and J by 5 bases, with 15 bases left in between. Method: immunoSEQ multiplex PCR; TCRdb's copy keeps in-frame clones and lacks some. The table lists about 68,000 clones, more than 90% of them singletons, with 3.7% in the top ten. The TCR was taken from a female donor in good health, enrolled as a control in a pregnancy study. This specimen was peripheral blood, taken after pregnancy. V gene TRBV7-9 combines with J gene TRBJ1-2; D possibly corresponds to TRBD1 (5 bases). Here the CDR3 reads CASSLTGGSGYGYTF. In nucleotides, the CDR3 is TGTGCCAGCAGCTTAACGGGGGGATCAGGATATGGCTACACCTTC.